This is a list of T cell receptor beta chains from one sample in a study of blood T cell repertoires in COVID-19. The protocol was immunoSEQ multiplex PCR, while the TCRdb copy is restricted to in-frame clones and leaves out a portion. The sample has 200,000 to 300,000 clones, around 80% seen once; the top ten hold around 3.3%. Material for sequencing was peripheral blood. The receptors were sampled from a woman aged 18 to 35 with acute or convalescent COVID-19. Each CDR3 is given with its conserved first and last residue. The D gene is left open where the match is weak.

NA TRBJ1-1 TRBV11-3 CASSFSGNTEAFF
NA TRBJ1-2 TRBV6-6 CASSPGSHHFYGYTF
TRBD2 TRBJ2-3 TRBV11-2 CASRSNLGLAGDTQYF
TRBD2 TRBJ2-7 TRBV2 CASSSGRVSYEQYF
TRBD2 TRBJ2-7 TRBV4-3 CASSPRLAGEIYEQYF
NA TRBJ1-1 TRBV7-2 CASSLDRGNTEAFF
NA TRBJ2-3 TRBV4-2 CASSQGYIGSGYTQYF
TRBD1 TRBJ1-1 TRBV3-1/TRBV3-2 CASSLSQGANEAFF
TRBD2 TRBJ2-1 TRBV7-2 CASSPRTSGYNEQFF
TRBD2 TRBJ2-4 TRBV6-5 CASSYSRLAGLQYF
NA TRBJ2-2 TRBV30 CAWSSRAGELFF
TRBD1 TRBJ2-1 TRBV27 CASSFMDREYNEQFF
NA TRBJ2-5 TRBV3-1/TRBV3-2 CASSQTVEYKETQYF
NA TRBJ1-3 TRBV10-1 CASSEVYDKGESNTIYF
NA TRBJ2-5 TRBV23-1 CASSQGLVTSSPQYF
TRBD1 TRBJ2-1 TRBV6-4 CASSRGLWNEQFF
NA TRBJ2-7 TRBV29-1 CSAGVLDEQYF
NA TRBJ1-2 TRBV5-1 CASSLGGAANYGYTF
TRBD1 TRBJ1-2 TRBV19 CASSPHKGRDRGNGYTF
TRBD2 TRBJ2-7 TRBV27 CASKGTSGSSEQYF
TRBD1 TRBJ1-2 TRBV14 CASSQDGARGDGYTF
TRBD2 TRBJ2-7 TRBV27 CASSPGGTPYEQYF
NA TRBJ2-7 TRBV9 CASSVGVSYEQYF
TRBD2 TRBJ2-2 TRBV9 CASSPRGLVPGELFF
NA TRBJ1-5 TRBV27 CASSPWTESNQPQHF
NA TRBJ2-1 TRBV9 CASSAGQLYNEQFF
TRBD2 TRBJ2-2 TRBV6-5 CASSYWGGSGELFF